This T cell receptor beta chain was sequenced for a study of T cells in localized non-small cell lung cancer. This CDR3 is built from 14 residues. V was pared by 7 bases and J by 4 bases, with 16 bases between. CDR1 is MNHEY and CDR2 is SVGAGI in the germline V gene. A single count supports this clone. Its antigen is as yet unknown. Study observations and caveats: Adjacent uninvolved lung tissue had the highest T cell clonality, exceeding tumor.

TCRdb's copy holds only in-frame clones and misses some; the assay was immunoSEQ multiplex PCR. This table holds under 40,000 clones, roughly 90% found once. This chain connects TRBV6-5 to TRBJ1-1; D possibly corresponds to TRBD1 (6 bases). Sequenced here: peripheral blood, sampled before any cancer treatment. This sequence was found in a woman between 35 and 75 years old with stage I lung adenocarcinoma. CDR3 sequence (DNA): TGTGCCAGCACCGAAAACGGCAGGGGCACTGAAGCTTTCTTT. Amino acid sequence: CASTENGRGTEAFF.